The clone carrying this T cell receptor (beta chain) was seen more than once but under ten times. TCRdb re-analysed the 5' RACE reads in MiXCR, keeping a single row per CDR3 protein. The sample includes more than 50,000 distinct CDR3 sequences, roughly 12% of them seen just once. This entry is derived from a study of early T cells in non-severe SARS-CoV-2 infection. This CDR3 has 15 amino acids. CDR1 is SNHLY, CDR2 FYNNEI, per germline. V lost 6 bases and J lost 7, with 19 bases in between. The sequencing used whole blood, collected at baseline. The origin of this receptor is an adult who was a healthcare worker with PCR-confirmed SARS-CoV-2 infection or an uninfected control (not recorded which). The V gene is TRBV2, the J gene TRBJ2-1; TRBD1 or TRBD2 may be the D gene (7 bases each). The CDR3 loop is CASSAQGGGRNEQFF. CDR3 bases: TGTGCCAGCAGCGCCCAGGGAGGGGGCCGGAATGAGCAGTTCTTC.